A single sample is the source of the 20 T cell receptor beta chains below, sequenced in a study of blood T cell repertoires in COVID-19. Clones were read by immunoSEQ multiplex PCR, and TCRdb kept only the in-frame ones, dropping some. This table holds about 62,000 clones, more than 55% found once. Sample: PBMCs or T cells enriched from blood (not recorded which). These receptors all come from a woman aged 55-75 years who had been exposed to COVID-19.

The V gene is TRBV9, the J gene TRBJ2-3; 10 nucleotides line up with TRBD2. The length of the CDR3 is 16 residues. From germline, CDR1 is SGDLS and CDR2 YYNGEE. V shed 0 bases, J shed 7 bases, and the junction held 8 bases outside the gene matches. In DNA, the CDR3 is TGTGCCAGCAGCGTAGAGGGGACTAGCGTCCAAAATACGCAGTATTTT. Translation gives CASSVEGTSVQNTQYF.

This clone has just a few counts. The chain couples TRBV3-1 (or the pseudogene TRBV3-2) to TRBJ1-4; D might be TRBD1 (5 bases). Germline CDR1 reads LGHDT; CDR2 reads YNNKEL (reference sequence). Trimming stripped 0 bases from V and 7 bases from J, with 18 bases between. The CDR3 totals 17 residues. The CDR3, as DNA: TGTGCCAGCAGCCAAGATCTACAGGAGACGTTTGTTGAAAAACTGTTTTTT. It translates to CASSQDLQETFVEKLFF.

The CDR3 here is CASSSGLAGNIQYF. DNA for the CDR3: TGTGCCAGCAGCTCCGGACTAGCGGGGAACATTCAGTACTTC. This chain joins TRBV5-8 and TRBJ2-4; 12 positions match TRBD2. Germline-derived CDR1 and CDR2 are SGHTS and YDEGEE. V lost 3 bases, J lost 7 bases, and 2 bases stayed unmatched. The CDR3 has 14 residues.

This clone was seen only a few times. J is TRBJ2-1 and V is TRBV19; TRBD2 aligns across 9 bases. The length of the CDR3 is 15 residues. J gave up 8 bases and V 5 bases, and 10 bases lay outside the gene matches. The germline CDR1 and CDR2 sequences are LNHDA and SQIVND (reference sequence). This CDR3 is CASSAPSGVGYEQFF. The CDR3, as DNA: TGTGCCAGTAGTGCCCCTAGCGGGGTGGGCTATGAGCAGTTCTTC.

The chain links TRBV28 to TRBJ2-1; the D is unclear. Per the germline V gene, CDR1 is MDHEN and CDR2 is SYDVKM. V was clipped by 7 bases and J by 4 bases, with 11 bases between them. The CDR3 contains 13 residues. CDR3 DNA sequence: TGTGCCAGCACTCTATACCCGTACAATGAGCAGTTCTTC. It specifies CASTLYPYNEQFF.

The chain carries TRBV28 and TRBJ1-1; D gene ambiguous. This CDR3 is built from 13 residues. Germline V gene sequence: CDR1 MDHEN, CDR2 SYDVKM. V was trimmed by 5 bases and J by 1 base, leaving 8 bases between them. In nucleotides, the CDR3 is TGTGCCAGCAGTGGGCCAGGGAACACTGAAGCTTTCTTT. It codes for CASSGPGNTEAFF.

This chain links TRBV15 with TRBJ2-1, with TRBD2 as a possible D gene (5 bases). The CDR3 has 15 amino acids. The germline V gene has CDR1 LNHNV and CDR2 YYDKDF (reference sequence). V lost 1 base, J lost 5 bases, and 12 bases lay in between. As DNA, the CDR3 is TGTGCCACCAGCAGAGTATCGGGGAATAACAATGAGCAGTTCTTC. Protein sequence: CATSRVSGNNNEQFF.

This clone was seen ten or more times. The chain links TRBV29-1 to TRBJ1-2; D uncertain. Germline V gene sequence: CDR1 SQVTM, CDR2 ANQGSEA. V was shortened by 5 bases and J by 6 bases, with 13 bases between the two germline ends. The length of the CDR3 is 12 residues. The CDR3 DNA sequence: TGCAGCGTTCAGGTGTTGGTCGATGGCTACACCTTC. Encoded protein: CSVQVLVDGYTF.

V and J are TRBV11-2 and TRBJ2-5; 11 bases are a match to TRBD2. The CDR3 sequence is 16 residues long. V shed 4 bases and J 5 bases; nucleotides not matched to a gene: 9. Germline V gives CDR1 SGHAT, CDR2 FQNNGV. The CDR3 DNA follows: TGTGCCAGCAGCTGGGGGACTAGCGGAGGGGGTGAGACCCAGTACTTC. Translation gives CASSWGTSGGGETQYF.

The chain combines TRBV7-2 with TRBJ2-7; 7 positions match TRBD1. CDR1 is SGHTA and CDR2 is FQGNSA in the germline V gene. V lost 5 bases to trimming and J lost 5 bases; unmatched junction nucleotides: 9. The CDR3 is 14 amino acids. CDR3 region: CASSAYTGANEQYF. The DNA of the CDR3 is TGTGCCAGCAGCGCCTACACAGGGGCAAACGAGCAGTACTTC.

The chain combines TRBV27 with TRBJ2-7, with TRBD2 identical over 7 bases. The V segment lost 3 bases and the J segment 6 bases; nucleotides outside the gene matches: 11. The CDR3 is 15 amino acids. Germline CDR1 and CDR2: MNHEY and SMNVEV (reference sequence). The CDR3 is CASSFKVTGGREQYF. The CDR3 DNA follows: TGTGCCAGCAGTTTCAAAGTAACGGGGGGTCGCGAGCAGTACTTC.

The V gene is TRBV7-9, the J gene TRBJ1-4; D is unresolved. V was trimmed by 7 bases and J by 3 bases, leaving 12 bases between them. Per the germline V gene, CDR1 is SEHNR and CDR2 is FQNEAQ (reference sequence). The CDR3 consists of 14 residues. The CDR3 DNA sequence: TGTGCCAGCACCCCGGGGAGGGCTAATGAAAAACTGTTTTTT. Amino acid sequence: CASTPGRANEKLFF.

V gene TRBV2 combines with J gene TRBJ2-6, with D perhaps matching TRBD1 (6 bases). The CDR3 covers 14 residues. Germline V CDR1 and CDR2: SNHLY, FYNNEI. V lost 5 bases, J lost 4 bases, and 9 bases lay in between. CDR3 DNA: TGTGCCAGCAGTCCCGGACAGGGGGCCAACGTCCTGACTTTC. The encoded protein is CASSPGQGANVLTF. The whole variable domain, remainder taken from reference TRBV2 and TRBJ2-6, is EPEVTQTPSHQVTQMGQEVILRCVPISNHLYFYWYRQILGQKVEFLVSFYNNEISEKSEIFDDQFSVERPDGSNFTLKIRSTKLEDSAMYFCASSPGQGANVLTFGAGSRLTVL.

The rearrangement links TRBV30 to TRBJ1-1, with TRBD1 matching 7 bases. CDR3 length: 14 residues. The V segment lost 5 bases and the J segment 0 bases; nucleotides outside the gene matches: 6. The V gene's germline CDR1 is GTSNPN and CDR2 SVGIG (reference sequence). The CDR3 DNA sequence: TGTGCCTGGGGACGGGACAGCATGAACACTGAAGCTTTCTTT. Translation gives CAWGRDSMNTEAFF. The whole variable domain, filled in from reference TRBV30 and TRBJ1-1, reads SQTIHQWPATLVQPVGSPLSLECTVEGTSNPNLYWYRQAAGRGLQLLFYSVGIGQISSEVPQNLSASRPQDRQFILSSKKLLLSDSGFYLCAWGRDSMNTEAFFGQGTRLTVV.

This clone was seen many times. V gene TRBV10-3 combines with J gene TRBJ2-3; 9 bases fit TRBD2. The CDR3 sequence is 14 residues long. V shed 6 bases and J 4 bases; nucleotides not matched to a gene: 5. Germline V gene data show CDR1 as ENHRY and CDR2 as SYGVKD. The CDR3 protein is CAISAGGPADTQYF. Written as DNA, the CDR3 is TGTGCCATCAGCGCGGGGGGGCCAGCAGATACGCAGTATTTT.

This chain joins TRBV5-1 and TRBJ2-1; 11 nucleotides line up with TRBD1. CDR3 size: 15 residues. Germline CDR1 SGHRS, CDR2 YFSETQ. The trim removed 4 bases at V and 7 bases at J, leaving 7 bases unmatched. CDR3 coding DNA: TGCGCCAGCAGCGCGGGGGACAGGGGGTGGAATGAGCAGTTCTTC. It specifies CASSAGDRGWNEQFF.

The DNA for the CDR3 is TGTGCCAGCAGCGTATCGGGACAGCCGAACACTGAAGCTTTCTTT. Translation gives CASSVSGQPNTEAFF. The chain couples TRBV9 to TRBJ1-1; 7 nucleotides align to TRBD1. CDR1 is SGDLS and CDR2 is YYNGEE in the germline V gene. V was pared by 1 base and J by 1 base, with 4 bases of the junction left unmatched. The CDR3 is made up of 15 amino acids.

The chain joins TRBV4-3 to TRBJ1-6; D ambiguous. V gave up 0 bases and J gave up 6 bases, with 12 bases separating them. Germline V gene data show CDR1 as LGHNA and CDR2 as YSLEER. The CDR3 has 16 residues. In DNA form, the CDR3 reads TGCGCCAGCAGCCAAGACTCGAGAGGAAGTAATTCACCCCTCCACTTT. Protein product: CASSQDSRGSNSPLHF.

The genes are TRBV4-3 and TRBJ2-7; 12 nucleotides match TRBD2. V lost 1 base to trimming and J lost 3 bases; unmatched junction nucleotides: 4. CDR3 length: 16 amino acids. The germline CDR1 and CDR2 sequences are LGHNA and YSLEER. CDR3 DNA: TGCGCCAGCAGCCAAGGGCTAGCGGGAGGGTACTACGAGCAGTACTTC. It encodes CASSQGLAGGYYEQYF.

V usage is TRBV7-8 and J usage is TRBJ2-6; 11 nucleotides agree with TRBD1. The junction had 2 bases not matched to a gene; V was cut back by 3 bases and J by 1 base. The CDR3 sequence is 17 residues long. Germline assignment: CDR1 SGHVS and CDR2 FQNEAQ. In nucleotides, the CDR3 is TGTGCCAGCAGCTTGGGGGACAGGGGGTCTGGGGCCAACGTCCTGACTTTC. Protein: CASSLGDRGSGANVLTF. Full variable domain (rest looked up from reference TRBV7-8 and TRBJ2-6): GAGVSQSPRYKVAKRGQDVALRCDPISGHVSLFWYQQALGQGPEFLTYFQNEAQLDKSGLPSDRFFAERPEGSVSTLKIQRTQQEDSAVYLCASSLGDRGSGANVLTFGAGSRLTVL.